This T cell receptor (beta chain) was found in a study of T cells in Graves' hyperthyroidism and ophthalmopathy (dated by TCRdb to 2018 to 2020). With regard to the full study: Peripheral blood was sampled at the time of initial diagnosis, prior to any treatment. TCR V-J signatures able to tell the groups apart were searched for in a discovery cohort of approximately 95 patients, of whom 43 had Graves' ophthalmopathy and around 56 had stable Graves' hyperthyroidism. An independent validation cohort of fewer than 20 hyperthyroidism patients and 17 patients who later progressed to ophthalmopathy tested prospective prediction of ophthalmopathy. The 90 to 100 discovery patients were randomly divided into training and test sets at a 7:3 ratio. The study also compared thyroid tissue and blood T-cell repertoires from over 5 Graves' hyperthyroidism patients. After sampling, hyperthyroidism patients received methimazole starting at 30 mg daily, and ophthalmopathy patients received high-dose intravenous methylprednisolone. TCR Vbeta CDR3 sequencing of 135 peripheral blood samples (over 40 ophthalmopathy, about 80 hyperthyroidism and roughly 17 progressor patients) is reported in the paper. Summary of the overall study and its limitations: Sample size was not statistically predetermined, and blinding of investigators to group allocation was not performed. A model built on a 13 V-J signature distinguished ophthalmopathy from stable hyperthyroidism, reaching 85% to 90% sensitivity and around 81% specificity in cross-validation and 80%/75% in testing. In validation, the model predicted progression to ophthalmopathy a median of roughly 6.2 months before onset, with about 71% sensitivity and roughly 72% specificity. Most expanded thyroid clonotypes (frequency above 0.001) were also found in blood, which suggests that blood repertoires may mirror thyroid immune responses.

V is trimmed back by 11 bases and J by 0 bases, and the junction contains 3 bases that no gene match accounts for. CDR3 length: 13 amino acids, cysteine to phenylalanine. Kept here is only the CDR3 DNA, which spans 39 bases and is read in frame from base 1. Taken from the germline V gene (reference sequence), the CDR1 and CDR2 loops are LNHDA and SQIVND. Amplification of TCR beta CDR3 regions was carried out from RNA transcripts. A first-round RT-PCR of the TCR CDR3 used the HTBI primer set with the Qiagen OneStep RT-PCR kit. The libraries were constructed in a second round of multiplex PCR and then size-selected and purified. Sequencing of the libraries was done on an Illumina HiSeq2000 using paired-end 100 bp reads. The study's own analysis went as follows. SOAPnuke was used to process the raw data, with reads discarded if the reads contained adapters or uncalled bases, had a mean Phred below 15, or lacked an exact constant-primer or identifier match. High-quality paired reads were merged with COPE v1.2.5, and unique nucleotide sequences were defined as clonotypes. MiTCR v1.1 was used to align clonotypes to the IMGT TRBV, TRBD and TRBJ reference segments. Analysis was restricted to V-J combinations with a frequency above 0.0001, which covered over 98% of repertoires. The TCS score was defined as the ratio of F50 (clonal expansion) to E x V (chaos), calculated using BLOSUM62-based TCRdist between CDR3 peptides within each V-J. Welch's t-statistics and random forest reduced 514 V-J features to some 14, which were used in a naive Bayes classifier (R e1071). Thyroid-blood repertoire similarity was quantified with the Morisita-Horn index. In TCRdb, the public reads were trimmed at Q25 with fastp and aligned with MiXCR, with productive beta chains retained. Identical CDR3 protein sequences are pooled into one entry, listed with their most common genes and DNA. The V and J calls reflect TCRdb's pipeline rather than the authors' work. The sample table shows 800,000 or so distinct CDR3 sequences, and 38% are seen once. The ten largest clones represent more than 7% of the sample.

Stable Graves' hyperthyroidism was defined as the absence of progression to ophthalmopathy over 18 months of follow-up. Hyperthyroidism patients were newly diagnosed, with disease duration under 2 months, and aged 18 to 65 years. Exclusion was applied to patients with uncontrolled infections, other autoimmune diseases, pregnancy or lactation. Diagnoses were based on clinical symptoms, serum thyroxine and TRAb, thyroid ultrasound and orbital computed tomography. PBMCs were isolated from more than 8 ml of fresh peripheral blood by Ficoll-Paque density gradient centrifugation. Total RNA was extracted using Trizol reagent, and RNA quality was assessed on an Agilent 2100 Bioanalyzer. A word on this clonotype: The clone's antigen remains unknown. Per-nucleotide qualities are absent, and no much larger clonotype sits a single base away.

The chain uses TRBV19 and TRBJ1-1, with 10 bases in between that match TRBD1. Sequences were obtained from blood. This receptor was identified in a man aged 18-30 years with Graves' hyperthyroidism. The CDR3 region reads CAATGGLNTEAFF. In nucleotide form, the sequence is TGTGCCGCGACAGGGGGCTTGAACACTGAAGCTTTCTTT.